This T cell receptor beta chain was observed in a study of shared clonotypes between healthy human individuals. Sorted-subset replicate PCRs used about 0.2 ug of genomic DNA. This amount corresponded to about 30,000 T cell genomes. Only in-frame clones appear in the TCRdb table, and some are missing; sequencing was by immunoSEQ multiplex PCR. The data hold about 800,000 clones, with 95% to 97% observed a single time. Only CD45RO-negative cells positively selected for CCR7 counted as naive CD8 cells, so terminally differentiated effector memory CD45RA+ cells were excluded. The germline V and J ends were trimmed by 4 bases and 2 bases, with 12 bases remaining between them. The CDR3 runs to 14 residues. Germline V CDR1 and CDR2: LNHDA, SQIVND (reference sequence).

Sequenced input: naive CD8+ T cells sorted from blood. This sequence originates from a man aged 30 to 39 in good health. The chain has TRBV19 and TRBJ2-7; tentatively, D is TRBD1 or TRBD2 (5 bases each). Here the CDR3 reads CASSRDLLTYEQYF. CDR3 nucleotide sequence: TGTGCCAGTAGTAGGGACCTACTAACCTACGAGCAGTACTTC.